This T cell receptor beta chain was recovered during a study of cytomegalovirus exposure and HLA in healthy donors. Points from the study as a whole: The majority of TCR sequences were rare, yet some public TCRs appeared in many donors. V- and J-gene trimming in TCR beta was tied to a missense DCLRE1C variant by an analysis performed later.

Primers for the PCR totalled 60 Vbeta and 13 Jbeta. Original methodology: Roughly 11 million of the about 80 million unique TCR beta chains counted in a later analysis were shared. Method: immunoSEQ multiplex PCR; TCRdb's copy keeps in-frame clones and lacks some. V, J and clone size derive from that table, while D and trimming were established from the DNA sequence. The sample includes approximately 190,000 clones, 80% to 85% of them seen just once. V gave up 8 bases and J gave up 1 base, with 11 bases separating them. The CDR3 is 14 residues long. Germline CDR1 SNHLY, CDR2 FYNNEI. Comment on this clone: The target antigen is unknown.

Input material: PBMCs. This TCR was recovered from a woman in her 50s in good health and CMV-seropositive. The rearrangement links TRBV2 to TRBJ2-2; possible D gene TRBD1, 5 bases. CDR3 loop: CASDGQGNTGELFF. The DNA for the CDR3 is TGTGCCAGCGACGGGCAGGGGAACACCGGGGAGCTGTTTTTT.